This TCR beta chain was sequenced in a study of blood T cells in healthy people across ages. Whole-study results and caveats: Researchers judged that diversity estimates from one million T cells fell short of true values.

Donors were systemically healthy Caucasian individuals from Russia aged 6 to 90 years. Germline-derived CDR1 and CDR2 are SGDLS and YYNGEE. With V trimmed by 0 bases and J by 4 bases, 6 bases remained unmatched. The CDR3 runs to 15 residues. Primed by a sample-barcoded 5' primer and a J-beta primer mix, a second PCR proceeded for about 7 to 11 cycles. TCRdb re-called the 5' RACE reads with MiXCR, one entry per CDR3 protein. The sample lists about 1.6 million distinct CDR3 sequences, about 35% occurring once. This clonotype was counted a few times. Its antigen is not identified. This TCR derives from a woman aged 30 to 39 in good health. The chain combines TRBV9 with TRBJ2-7, with 8 bases lining up with TRBD2. Input material: blood. CDR3 amino acids: CASSVDDSGVYEQYF. Written as DNA, the CDR3 is TGTGCCAGCAGCGTAGATGATAGCGGGGTTTACGAGCAGTACTTC.